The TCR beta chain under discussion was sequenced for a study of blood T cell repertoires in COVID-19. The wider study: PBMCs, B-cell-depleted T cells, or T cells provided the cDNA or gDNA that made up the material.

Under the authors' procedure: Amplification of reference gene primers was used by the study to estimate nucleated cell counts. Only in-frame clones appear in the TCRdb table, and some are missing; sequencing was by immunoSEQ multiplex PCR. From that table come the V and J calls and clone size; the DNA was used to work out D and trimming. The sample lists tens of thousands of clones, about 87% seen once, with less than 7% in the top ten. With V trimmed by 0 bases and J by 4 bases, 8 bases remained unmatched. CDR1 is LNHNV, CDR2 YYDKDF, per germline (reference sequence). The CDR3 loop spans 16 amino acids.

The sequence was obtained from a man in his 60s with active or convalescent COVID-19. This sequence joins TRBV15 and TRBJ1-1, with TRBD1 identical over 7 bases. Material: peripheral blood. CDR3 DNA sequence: TGTGCCACCAGCAGAGATGGATCAGGGGGAAGCACTGAAGCTTTCTTT. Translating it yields CATSRDGSGGSTEAFF.